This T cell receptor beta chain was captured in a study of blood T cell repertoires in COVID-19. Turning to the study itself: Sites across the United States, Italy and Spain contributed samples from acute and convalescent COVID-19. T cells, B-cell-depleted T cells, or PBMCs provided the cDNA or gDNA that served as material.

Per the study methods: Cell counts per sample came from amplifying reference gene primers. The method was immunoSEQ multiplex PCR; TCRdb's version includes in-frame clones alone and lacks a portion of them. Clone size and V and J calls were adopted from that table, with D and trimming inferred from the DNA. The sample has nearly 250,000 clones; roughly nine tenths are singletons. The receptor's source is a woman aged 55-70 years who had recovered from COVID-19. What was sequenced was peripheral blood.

The CDR3 is CASSVEAGTYNEQFF. The CDR3 DNA is TGTGCCAGCAGCGTAGAGGCGGGGACCTACAATGAGCAGTTCTTC. The V gene is TRBV9, the J gene TRBJ2-1; tentatively, D is TRBD2 (6 bases). The CDR3 is 15 amino acids. Per the germline V gene, CDR1 is SGDLS and CDR2 is YYNGEE. Deletions cut 0 bases from V and 2 bases from J, with 9 bases between.